One sample yielded the 23 T cell receptor beta chains listed below, sequenced in a study of control samples from healthy donors and cancer patients. Generated by immunoSEQ multiplex PCR, the TCRdb table keeps only in-frame clones and is missing some. Among roughly 86,000 clones listed, roughly 89% were seen once. Sequencing was done on a sample of blood. The receptors shown here come from a man younger than 45 in good health.

The rearrangement uses TRBV9 and TRBJ2-1; D is uncertain. V dropped 4 bases and J dropped 6 bases, with 8 bases sitting between them. Germline V lookup: CDR1 SGDLS, CDR2 YYNGEE. This CDR3 comprises 12 residues. The CDR3 DNA reads as TGTGCCAGCAGCTTGAAATTCAATGAGCAGTTCTTC. Protein: CASSLKFNEQFF.

This clone came up a few times. This rearrangement joins TRBV6-6 to TRBJ2-7; D gene unclear. The V gene's germline CDR1 is MNHNY and CDR2 SVGAGI (reference sequence). Trimming took 7 bases from V and 3 from J, leaving 19 bases between them. The CDR3 is 15 residues long. DNA for the CDR3: TGTGCCAGCATCCCGTCGGGCGGCGGCGGCTACGAGCAGTACTTC. Its translation: CASIPSGGGGYEQYF.

The rearrangement uses TRBV30 and TRBJ1-4; D not certain. V was clipped by 0 bases and J by 5 bases, with 7 bases between them. The CDR3 contains 13 residues. Germline V gene data show CDR1 as GTSNPN and CDR2 as SVGIG (reference sequence). The CDR3 coding sequence is TGTGCCTGGAGTGTACAAGGAAATGAAAAACTGTTTTTT. Residues: CAWSVQGNEKLFF.

J is TRBJ2-7 and V is TRBV3-1 (or the pseudogene TRBV3-2), with a tentative D call TRBD1 (5 bases). The CDR3 sequence is 17 residues long. CDR1 and CDR2 (germline): LGHDT, YNNKEL (reference sequence). V lost 4 bases and J 11 bases, leaving 30 bases between the germline ends. The CDR3 spells CASSPDLSCRAFRWEYF. The CDR3 DNA sequence: TGTGCCAGCAGCCCTGACCTGTCGTGCAGGGCTTTTCGGTGGGAGTACTTC.

The chain recombines TRBV7-9 with TRBJ1-5; D is perhaps TRBD1 (6 bases). Trimming took 6 bases from V and 1 from J, leaving 10 bases between them. The CDR3 has 14 amino acids. The V gene's germline CDR1 is SEHNR and CDR2 FQNEAQ (reference sequence). CDR3 loop: CASSWGASNQPQHF. CDR3 bases: TGTGCCAGCAGTTGGGGGGCCAGCAATCAGCCCCAGCATTTT.

This rearrangement joins TRBV28 to TRBJ1-2, with 8 bases lining up with TRBD1. Germline assignment: CDR1 MDHEN and CDR2 SYDVKM. The CDR3 contains 14 residues. J gave up 5 bases and V 5 bases, and 7 bases lay outside the gene matches. The CDR3 sequence: CASSAPGQVYGYTF. The CDR3 DNA is TGTGCCAGCAGTGCCCCGGGACAGGTTTATGGCTACACCTTC.

Only a few counts were recorded for this clone. The V and J genes are TRBV13 and TRBJ1-2; maybe TRBD1 (5 bases). This CDR3 contains 14 residues. The V gene's germline CDR1 is PRHDT and CDR2 FYEKMQ (reference sequence). Trimming removed 3 bases at V and 6 bases at J, with 14 bases between. The CDR3 DNA reads as TGTGCCAGCAGCTTCGAGGGGAGGGCCGATGGCTACACCTTC. Its protein is CASSFEGRADGYTF.

V and J are TRBV28 and TRBJ1-1, with D unresolved. Germline CDR1 is MDHEN and CDR2 is SYDVKM. The V and J ends lost 4 bases and 4 bases respectively, with 13 bases between them. The CDR3 is 14 amino acids. The CDR3 coding sequence is TGTGCCAGCAGTTCGGGCCTCGGGAGCACTGAAGCTTTCTTT. It translates to CASSSGLGSTEAFF.

V gene TRBV6-1 combines with J gene TRBJ2-1; D gene uncertain. The germline V gene encodes CDR1 MNHNS and CDR2 SASEGT. CDR3 length: 11 residues. Trimming shortened V by 2 bases and J by 8 bases, and 4 bases separated the two germline ends. CDR3 protein: CASSENYEQFF. CDR3 in DNA: TGTGCCAGCAGTGAAAACTATGAGCAGTTCTTC.

The genes are TRBV18 and TRBJ2-3; no definite D call. With 5 bases removed from V and 3 bases from J, the gap between germline ends came to 9 bases. CDR1 KGHSH and CDR2 LQKENI come from the germline V gene. CDR3 length: 13 residues. The CDR3 reads CASSWYQTDTQYF. The DNA for the CDR3 is TGTGCCAGCTCATGGTATCAGACAGATACGCAGTATTTT.

This chain joins TRBV19 and TRBJ2-1, with TRBD2 matching over 7 bases. J gave up 0 bases and V 4 bases, and 3 bases lay outside the gene matches. The CDR3 has 15 residues. The V gene's germline CDR1 is LNHDA and CDR2 SQIVND (reference sequence). The chain's CDR3 is CASSRGGSSYNEQFF. In nucleotides, the CDR3 is TGTGCCAGTAGTAGGGGAGGGAGCTCCTACAATGAGCAGTTCTTC. The complete variable domain, with remaining parts taken from reference TRBV19 and TRBJ2-1, reads DGGITQSPKYLFRKEGQNVTLSCEQNLNHDAMYWYRQDPGQGLRLIYYSQIVNDFQKGDIAEGYSVSREKKESFPLTVTSAQKNPTAFYLCASSRGGSSYNEQFFGPGTRLTVL.

The rearrangement links TRBV23-1 to TRBJ1-5; 9 positions match TRBD1. TRBV23-1 is an ORF, and what it does is uncertain. Trimming cost V 7 bases and J 6 bases; bases outside gene matches: 13. The CDR3 consists of 16 residues. The chain's CDR3 is CASKTTGGGNSQPQHF. The DNA of the CDR3 is TGCGCCAGCAAAACGACAGGGGGGGGAAATAGTCAGCCCCAGCATTTT.

J is TRBJ2-2 and V is TRBV11-3; no definite D call. V was pared by 0 bases and J by 6 bases, with 5 bases between. Germline CDR1 and CDR2: SGHNT and YENEEA. This CDR3 spans 13 amino acids. CDR3 nucleotides: TGTGCCAGCAGCTTAGAGGGCGCCGGGGAGCTGTTTTTT. Its protein is CASSLEGAGELFF.

The rearrangement uses TRBV6-2 or TRBV6-3 and TRBJ1-5; 10 nucleotides agree with TRBD1. CDR1 and CDR2 from the germline V gene are MNHEY and SVGEGT. V shed 5 bases and J 5 bases; nucleotides not matched to a gene: 6. The CDR3 loop spans 15 amino acids. The CDR3 spells CASSPFGQGDQPQHF. The DNA of the CDR3 is TGTGCCAGCAGTCCCTTCGGACAGGGGGATCAGCCCCAGCATTTT.

The chain couples TRBV5-1 to TRBJ2-2, with 9 bases identical to TRBD2. Germline V lookup: CDR1 SGHRS, CDR2 YFSETQ. The V and J ends lost 0 bases and 7 bases, in that order; junction bases with no gene match: 10. The CDR3 runs to 17 residues. DNA of the CDR3: TGCGCCAGCAGCTTGGCGGCGGGAGGGCCGTATAACGGGGAGCTGTTTTTT. It specifies CASSLAAGGPYNGELFF.

This clone appeared a single time. The chain has TRBV18 and TRBJ1-5; 10 nucleotides match TRBD1. CDR1 KGHSH and CDR2 LQKENI come from the germline V gene. The V and J ends lost 4 bases and 5 bases, in that order; junction bases with no gene match: 5. The CDR3 runs 15 residues. The CDR3 is CASSHRQGADQPQHF. CDR3 DNA sequence: TGTGCCAGCTCACACAGACAGGGGGCAGATCAGCCCCAGCATTTT.

The chain recombines TRBV6-5 with TRBJ1-2; perhaps TRBD1 as D (6 bases). Germline CDR1 reads MNHEY; CDR2 reads SVGAGI. The CDR3 has 11 residues. V was trimmed by 8 bases and J by 4 bases, leaving 8 bases between them. The CDR3 loop reads CASRQVYGYTF. The CDR3 coding sequence is TGTGCCAGCCGACAGGTCTATGGCTACACCTTC.

Regarding this clone: One junction end does not reproduce the germline sequence, and a read error may be involved. The chain uses TRBV5-1 and TRBJ2-2, with D perhaps being TRBD1 or TRBD2 (5 bases each). Per germline, CDR1 SGHRS and CDR2 YFSETQ. This CDR3 has 16 amino acids. The CDR3 loop reads CASSLDGAQNAGELFF. The CDR3 bases are TGCGCCAGCAGCTTAGACGGGGCTCAGAACGCCGGGGAGCTGTTTTTT.

CDR3: CASIYTPHSYEQYF. The CDR3 DNA reads TGCGCCAGCATTTATACACCCCACTCCTACGAGCAGTACTTC. The rearrangement uses TRBV10-1 and TRBJ2-7; D unresolved. The CDR3 covers 14 residues. V lost 7 bases, J lost 0 bases, and 13 bases lay in between. Germline V CDR1 and CDR2: WNHNN, SYGVQD (reference sequence).

The rearrangement joins TRBV11-3 to TRBJ1-1; D gene uncertain. V lost 1 base and J lost 8, with 11 bases in between. This CDR3 is built from 13 residues. CDR1 SGHNT and CDR2 YENEEA come from the germline V gene. CDR3 protein: CASSLGVPNEAFF. The DNA of the CDR3 is TGTGCCAGCAGCTTAGGTGTTCCTAACGAAGCTTTCTTT.

The V call is TRBV19, the J call TRBJ1-2; 8 bases match TRBD1. The CDR3 loop spans 16 amino acids. V lost 5 bases and J lost 0; bases outside the gene matches: 8. The germline gives CDR1 LNHDA, CDR2 SQIVND (reference sequence). Here the CDR3 reads CASSPRTGQSNYGYTF. DNA for the CDR3: TGTGCCAGTAGTCCCCGGACAGGGCAGTCTAACTATGGCTACACCTTC.

The chain is built from TRBV5-1 and TRBJ1-1, with a tentative D call TRBD1 (6 bases). The germline V gene encodes CDR1 SGHRS and CDR2 YFSETQ. This CDR3 has 14 residues. Trimming cost V 4 bases and J 3 bases, with 13 bases left between them. The CDR3: CASSLSDSYTEAFF. CDR3 nucleotide sequence: TGCGCCAGCAGCCTATCGGACAGTTACACTGAAGCTTTCTTT.

This sequence joins TRBV3-1 (or the pseudogene TRBV3-2) and TRBJ1-4; D is unresolved. There are 14 residues in the CDR3. The germline V gene encodes CDR1 LGHDT and CDR2 YNNKEL (reference sequence). V lost 0 bases and J 13 bases, leaving 15 bases between the germline ends. CDR3 sequence reads: CASSQDQPGSGLFF. The CDR3, as DNA: TGTGCCAGCAGCCAAGATCAGCCGGGGTCGGGACTGTTTTTT.